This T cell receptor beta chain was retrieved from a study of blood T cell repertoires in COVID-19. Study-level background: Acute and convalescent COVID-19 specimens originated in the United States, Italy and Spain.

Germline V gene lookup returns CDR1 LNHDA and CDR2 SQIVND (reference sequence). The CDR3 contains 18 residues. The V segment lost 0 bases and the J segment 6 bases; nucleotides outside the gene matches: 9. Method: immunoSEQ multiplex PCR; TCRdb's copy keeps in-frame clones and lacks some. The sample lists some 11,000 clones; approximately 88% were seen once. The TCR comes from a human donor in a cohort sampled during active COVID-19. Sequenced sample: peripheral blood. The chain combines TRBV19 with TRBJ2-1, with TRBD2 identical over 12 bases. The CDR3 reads CASSIDPRLAGEANEQFF. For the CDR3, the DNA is TGTGCCAGTAGTATAGATCCCCGACTAGCGGGAGAGGCCAATGAGCAGTTCTTC.